The entry below describes one T cell receptor (beta chain). The data were obtained in a study of blood T cell repertoires in COVID-19. Looking at the study overall: Some COVID-19 samples were acute and others convalescent; all came from the United States, Italy and Spain.

Sequencing used immunoSEQ multiplex PCR; TCRdb keeps in-frame clones, though not all of them. The sample has fewer than 90,000 clones, about 80% seen once. The specimen sequenced was peripheral blood. The receptor was derived from a woman aged 45-60 years with acute or convalescent COVID-19.

For the CDR3, the DNA is TGTGCCAGCAGCTTAGCGCAGTCAGGGAAAGATACGCAGTATTTT. This codes for CASSLAQSGKDTQYF. The J gene is TRBJ2-3, the V gene TRBV7-9; maybe TRBD1 (5 bases). The CDR3 totals 15 residues. Germline lookup yields CDR1 SEHNR and CDR2 FQNEAQ (reference sequence). Trimming removed 0 bases from V and 5 bases from J, with 12 bases in between.